This TCR beta chain derives from a study of CD8+ T cells in alopecia areata. The treatment: oral pan-JAK inhibitor, 5-10 mg twice daily. Remarks on this clone: What it recognizes is unknown.

Findings of the study overall: Sharing of TCR sequences between patients (possibly for HLA-related reasons) was less clear than in mice. Clonality was higher in lesional than normal scalp, especially in alopecia totalis/universalis.

Germline-derived CDR1 and CDR2 are SEHNR and FQNEAQ (reference sequence). Trimming cost V 3 bases and J 5 bases, with 2 bases left between them. The CDR3 extends over 10 amino acids. Extracted RNA was reverse transcribed, and the resulting cDNA served as sequencing template. Assay: immunoSEQ multiplex PCR; the TCRdb copy retains only in-frame clones and omits some. This table has roughly 100,000 clones, approximately 84% appearing once. The rearrangement links TRBV7-9 to TRBJ2-7, with D uncertain. The receptor was derived from a human donor with alopecia areata. Sample: CD8+ T cells sorted from blood, taken between weeks 30 and 35, from a patient treated with tofacitinib. The CDR3 DNA sequence: TGTGCCAGCAGCTTTGACGAGCAGTACTTC. It yields the protein CASSFDEQYF. The whole variable domain, filled in from reference TRBV7-9 and TRBJ2-7, reads DTGVSQNPRHKITKRGQNVTFRCDPISEHNRLYWYRQTLGQGPEFLTYFQNEAQLEKSRLLSDRFSAERPKGSFSTLEIQRTEQGDSAMYLCASSFDEQYFGPGTRLTVT.